The entry below describes one T cell receptor beta chain. The sample comes from a study of blood T cell repertoires in COVID-19. Study as a whole: Some COVID-19 samples were acute and others convalescent; all came from the United States, Italy and Spain.

Cohorts were based on clinical histories the participants reported. Recovered status applied to Cohort 3 donors who had two consecutive negative PCRs. It also applied to those with clearance or with symptom resolution. Per the authors' pipeline: Reference gene primer amplification gave nucleated cell count estimates. TCRdb's copy holds only in-frame clones and misses some; the assay was immunoSEQ multiplex PCR. V and J calls and clone size follow that table, whereas D and trimming were derived from the DNA. The sample carries about 300,000 clones, 75% to 95% recorded once. The germline gives CDR1 MGHDK, CDR2 SYGVNS. Trimming removed 1 base from V and 1 base from J; junction bases left unmatched: 3. This CDR3 contains 15 residues.

The receptor comes from a woman under 40 who had recovered from COVID-19. Sequenced: PBMCs or T cells enriched from blood (not recorded which). The V call is TRBV25-1, the J call TRBJ2-7; 8 bases match TRBD1. The CDR3 DNA follows: TGTGCCAGCAGTGAATCGGGGACAGGATCCTACGAGCAGTACTTC. As protein: CASSESGTGSYEQYF.